This T cell receptor beta chain was retrieved from a study of identical twins. The sample holds a few counts of this clonotype. V was shortened by 4 bases and J by 3 bases, with 20 bases between the two germline ends. The CDR3 spans 17 residues. In germline, CDR1 is LGHNA, CDR2 YNFKEQ. TCRdb ran MiXCR on the 5' RACE reads and lists one entry per CDR3 protein. The sample shows 500,000 to 600,000 distinct CDR3 sequences, roughly a fifth of them seen only once. The sample also formed part of further work on T cells expressing NK-cell markers.

The clonotype originates from a woman between 18 and 29 years old in good health. The V gene is TRBV4-2, the J gene TRBJ2-3; the D call may be TRBD1 or TRBD2 (5 bases each). Sequencing was done on a sample of CD4+ T cells sorted from blood. Written as DNA, the CDR3 is TGTGCCAGCAGCCTAAACCCCGGGACGAGAGCAACAGATACGCAGTATTTT. Its protein is CASSLNPGTRATDTQYF.